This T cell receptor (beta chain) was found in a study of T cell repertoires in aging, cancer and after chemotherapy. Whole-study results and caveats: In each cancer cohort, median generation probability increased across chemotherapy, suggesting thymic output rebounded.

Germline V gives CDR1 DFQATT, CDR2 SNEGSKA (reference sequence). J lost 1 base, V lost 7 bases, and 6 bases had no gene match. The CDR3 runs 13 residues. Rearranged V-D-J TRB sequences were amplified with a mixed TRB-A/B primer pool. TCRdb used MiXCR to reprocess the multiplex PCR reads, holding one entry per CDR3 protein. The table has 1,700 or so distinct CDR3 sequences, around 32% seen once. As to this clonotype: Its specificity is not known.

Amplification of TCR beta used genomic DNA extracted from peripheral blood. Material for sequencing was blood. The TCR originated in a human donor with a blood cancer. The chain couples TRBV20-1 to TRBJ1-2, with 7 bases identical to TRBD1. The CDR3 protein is CSVGGSINYGYTF. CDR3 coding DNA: TGCAGTGTAGGGGGCAGTATTAACTATGGCTACACCTTC.